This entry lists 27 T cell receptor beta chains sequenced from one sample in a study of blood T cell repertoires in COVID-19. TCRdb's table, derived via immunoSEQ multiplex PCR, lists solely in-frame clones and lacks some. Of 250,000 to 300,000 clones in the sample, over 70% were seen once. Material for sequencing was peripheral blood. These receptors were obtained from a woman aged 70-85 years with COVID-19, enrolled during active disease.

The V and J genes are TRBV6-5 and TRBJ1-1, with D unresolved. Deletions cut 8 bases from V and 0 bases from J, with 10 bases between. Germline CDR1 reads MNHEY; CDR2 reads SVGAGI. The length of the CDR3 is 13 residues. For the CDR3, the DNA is TGTGCCAGCTACCGGGATTTGAACACTGAAGCTTTCTTT. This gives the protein CASYRDLNTEAFF.

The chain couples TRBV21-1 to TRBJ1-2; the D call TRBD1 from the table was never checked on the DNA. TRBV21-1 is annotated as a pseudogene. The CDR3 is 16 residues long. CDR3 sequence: CASSNPLPDRWNGYTF. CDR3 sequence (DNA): TGTGCCAGCAGCAATCCTCTGCCGGACAGGTGGAATGGCTACACCTTC.

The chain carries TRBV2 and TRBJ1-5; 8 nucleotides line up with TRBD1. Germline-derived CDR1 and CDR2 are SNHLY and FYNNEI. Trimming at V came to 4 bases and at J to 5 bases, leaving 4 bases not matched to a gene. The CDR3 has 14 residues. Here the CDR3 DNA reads TGTGCCAGCAGTGGGACAGGGCGGGATCAGCCCCAGCATTTT. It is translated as CASSGTGRDQPQHF.

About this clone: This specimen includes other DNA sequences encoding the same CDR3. The CDR3 spells CASSTTGGRNTIYF. In DNA form, the CDR3 reads TGTGCCAGTAGTACCACAGGGGGCAGAAACACCATATATTTT. This chain joins TRBV19 and TRBJ1-3, with 9 bases aligning to TRBD1. Unmatched junction bases numbered 3, after V lost 4 bases and J lost 5 bases. The CDR3 covers 14 residues. Germline values: CDR1 LNHDA, CDR2 SQIVND (reference sequence).

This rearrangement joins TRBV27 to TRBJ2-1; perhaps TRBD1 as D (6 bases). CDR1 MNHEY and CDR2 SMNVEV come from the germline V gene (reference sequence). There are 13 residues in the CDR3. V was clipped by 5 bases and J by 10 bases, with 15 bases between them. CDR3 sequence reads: CASSPSSQGEQFF. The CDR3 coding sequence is TGTGCCAGCAGTCCTTCGTCCCAGGGGGAGCAGTTCTTC.

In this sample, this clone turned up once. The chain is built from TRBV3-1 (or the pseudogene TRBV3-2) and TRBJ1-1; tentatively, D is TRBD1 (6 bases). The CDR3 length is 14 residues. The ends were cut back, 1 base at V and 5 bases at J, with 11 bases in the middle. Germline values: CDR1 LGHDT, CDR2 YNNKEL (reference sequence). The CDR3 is CASSQGVGATEAFF. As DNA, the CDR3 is TGTGCCAGCAGCCAAGGGGTGGGGGCGACTGAAGCTTTCTTT.

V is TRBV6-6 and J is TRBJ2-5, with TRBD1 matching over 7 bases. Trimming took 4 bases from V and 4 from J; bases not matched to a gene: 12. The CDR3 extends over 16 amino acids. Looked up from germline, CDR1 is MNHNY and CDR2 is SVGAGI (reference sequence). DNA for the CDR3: TGTGCCAGCAGTTCAAGGACAGGTTTTTTCAGAGAGACCCAGTACTTC. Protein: CASSSRTGFFRETQYF.

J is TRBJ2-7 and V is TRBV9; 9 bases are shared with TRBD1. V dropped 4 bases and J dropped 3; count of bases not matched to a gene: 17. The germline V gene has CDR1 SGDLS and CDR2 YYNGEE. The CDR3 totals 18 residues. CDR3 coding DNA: TGTGCCAGCAGCTATCCGGTCCGACTGACAGGGGGAAACTACGAGCAGTACTTC. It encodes CASSYPVRLTGGNYEQYF.

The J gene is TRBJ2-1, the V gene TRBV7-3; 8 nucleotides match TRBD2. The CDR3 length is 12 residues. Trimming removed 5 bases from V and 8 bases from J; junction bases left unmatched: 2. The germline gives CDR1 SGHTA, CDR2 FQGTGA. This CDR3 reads CASSPGGDEQFF. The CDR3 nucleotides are TGTGCCAGCAGCCCCGGGGGGGATGAGCAGTTCTTC.

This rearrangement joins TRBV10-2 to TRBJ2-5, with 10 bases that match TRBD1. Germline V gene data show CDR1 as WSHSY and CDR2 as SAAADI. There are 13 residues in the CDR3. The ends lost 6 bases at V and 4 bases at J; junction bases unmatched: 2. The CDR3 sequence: CASRDRGRETQYF. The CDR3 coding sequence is TGCGCCAGCAGAGACAGGGGGCGAGAGACCCAGTACTTC.

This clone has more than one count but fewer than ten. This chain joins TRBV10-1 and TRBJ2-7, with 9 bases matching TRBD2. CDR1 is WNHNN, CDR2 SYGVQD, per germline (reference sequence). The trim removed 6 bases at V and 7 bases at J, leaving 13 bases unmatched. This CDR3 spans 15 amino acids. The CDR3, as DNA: TGCGCCAGCAGGCGGTTTAGCGGGAGTTTCGAAGAGCAGTACTTC. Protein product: CASRRFSGSFEEQYF.

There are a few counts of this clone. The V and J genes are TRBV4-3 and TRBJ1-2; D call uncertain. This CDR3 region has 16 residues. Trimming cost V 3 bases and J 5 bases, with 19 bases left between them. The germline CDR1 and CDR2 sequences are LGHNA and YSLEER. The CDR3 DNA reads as TGCGCCAGCAGCCACCGGTACCGGGAAACAACGTATGGCTACACCTTC. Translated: CASSHRYRETTYGYTF.

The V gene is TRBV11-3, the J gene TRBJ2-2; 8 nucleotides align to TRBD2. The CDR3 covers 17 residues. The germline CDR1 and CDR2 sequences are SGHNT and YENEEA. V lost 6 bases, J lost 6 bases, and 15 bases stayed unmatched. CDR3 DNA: TGTGCCAGCAGTAAACCAACGGGGGGGCGCAGGGCCGGGGAGCTGTTTTTT. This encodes CASSKPTGGRRAGELFF.

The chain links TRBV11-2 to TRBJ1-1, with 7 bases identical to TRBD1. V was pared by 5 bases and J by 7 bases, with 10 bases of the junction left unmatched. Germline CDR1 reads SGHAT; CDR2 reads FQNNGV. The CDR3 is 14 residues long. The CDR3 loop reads CASSPMTGLVEAFF. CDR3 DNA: TGTGCCAGCAGCCCAATGACAGGGTTGGTTGAAGCTTTCTTT.

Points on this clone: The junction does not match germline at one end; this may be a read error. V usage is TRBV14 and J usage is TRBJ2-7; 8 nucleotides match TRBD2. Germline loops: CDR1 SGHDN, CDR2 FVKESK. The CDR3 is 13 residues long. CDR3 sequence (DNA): TGTGCCAGCAGTCCTATAAAAGCGGGAGTAAGACACTTC. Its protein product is CASSPIKAGVRHF. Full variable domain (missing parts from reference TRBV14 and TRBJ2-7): EAGVTQFPSHSVIEKGQTVTLRCDPISGHDNLYWYRRVMGKEIKFLLHFVKESKQDESGMPNNRFLAERTGGTYSTLKVQPAELEDSGVYFCASSPIKAGVRHFGPGTRLTVT.

The CDR3 reads CASSSRDRLQETQYF. As DNA, the CDR3 is TGTGCCAGCAGCTCCCGGGACAGGCTCCAAGAGACCCAGTACTTC. This chain links TRBV11-3 with TRBJ2-5; the match to TRBD1 covers 8 bases. Trimming took 4 bases from V and 1 from J; bases not matched to a gene: 5. The germline V gene encodes CDR1 SGHNT and CDR2 YENEEA. This CDR3 is 15 amino acids long.

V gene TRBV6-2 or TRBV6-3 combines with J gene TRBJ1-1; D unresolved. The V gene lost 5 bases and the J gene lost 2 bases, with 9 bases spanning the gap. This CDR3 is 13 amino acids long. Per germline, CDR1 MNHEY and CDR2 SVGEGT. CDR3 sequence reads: CASSKLANTEAFF. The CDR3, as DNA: TGTGCCAGCAGTAAATTGGCTAACACTGAAGCTTTCTTT.

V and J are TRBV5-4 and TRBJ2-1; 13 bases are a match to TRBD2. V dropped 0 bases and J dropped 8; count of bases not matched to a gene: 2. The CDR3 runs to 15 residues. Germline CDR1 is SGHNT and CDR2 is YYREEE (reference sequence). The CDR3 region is CASSLGLAGGYEQFF. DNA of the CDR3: TGTGCCAGCAGCTTGGGACTAGCGGGAGGTTATGAGCAGTTCTTC. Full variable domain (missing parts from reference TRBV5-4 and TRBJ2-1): ETGVTQSPTHLIKTRGQQVTLRCSSQSGHNTVSWYQQALGQGPQFIFQYYREEENGRGNFPPRFSGLQFPNYSSELNVNALELDDSALYLCASSLGLAGGYEQFFGPGTRLTVL.

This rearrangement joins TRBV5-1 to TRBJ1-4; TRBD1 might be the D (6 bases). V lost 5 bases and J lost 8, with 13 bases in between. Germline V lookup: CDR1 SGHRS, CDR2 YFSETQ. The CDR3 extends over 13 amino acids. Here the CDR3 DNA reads TGCGCCAGCAGGTTCGAGGGGGAGGAAAAACTGTTTTTT. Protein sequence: CASRFEGEEKLFF.

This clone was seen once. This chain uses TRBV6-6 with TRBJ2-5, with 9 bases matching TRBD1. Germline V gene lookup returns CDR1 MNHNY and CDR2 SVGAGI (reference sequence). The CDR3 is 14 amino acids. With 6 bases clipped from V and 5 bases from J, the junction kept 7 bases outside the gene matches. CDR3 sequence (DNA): TGTGCCAGCAGGACCGGGACAGGGCGTGAGACCCAGTACTTC. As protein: CASRTGTGRETQYF.

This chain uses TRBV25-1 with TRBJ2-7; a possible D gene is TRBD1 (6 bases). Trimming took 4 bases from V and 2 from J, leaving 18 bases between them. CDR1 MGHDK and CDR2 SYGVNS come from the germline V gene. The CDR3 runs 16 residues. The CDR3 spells CASSGHRERRAYEQYF. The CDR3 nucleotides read TGTGCCAGCAGTGGTCACAGGGAAAGGAGAGCCTACGAGCAGTACTTC.

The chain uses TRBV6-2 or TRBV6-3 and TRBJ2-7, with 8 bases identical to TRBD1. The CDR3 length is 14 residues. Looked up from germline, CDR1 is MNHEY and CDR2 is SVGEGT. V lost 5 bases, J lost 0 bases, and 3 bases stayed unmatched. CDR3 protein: CASSRTGTSYEQYF. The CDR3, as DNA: TGTGCCAGCAGTAGGACAGGGACCTCCTACGAGCAGTACTTC.

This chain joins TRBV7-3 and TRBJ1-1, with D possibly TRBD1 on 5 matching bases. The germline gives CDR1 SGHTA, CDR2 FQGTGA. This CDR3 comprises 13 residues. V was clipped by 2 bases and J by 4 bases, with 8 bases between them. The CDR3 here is CASSLSGGTEAFF. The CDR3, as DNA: TGTGCCAGCAGCTTATCGGGGGGCACTGAAGCTTTCTTT.

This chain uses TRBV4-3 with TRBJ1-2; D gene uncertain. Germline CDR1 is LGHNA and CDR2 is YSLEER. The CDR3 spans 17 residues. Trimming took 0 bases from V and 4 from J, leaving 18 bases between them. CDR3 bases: TGCGCCAGCAGCCAAGACCGAGGACTGACCCGCGTCTATGGCTACACCTTC. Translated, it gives CASSQDRGLTRVYGYTF.

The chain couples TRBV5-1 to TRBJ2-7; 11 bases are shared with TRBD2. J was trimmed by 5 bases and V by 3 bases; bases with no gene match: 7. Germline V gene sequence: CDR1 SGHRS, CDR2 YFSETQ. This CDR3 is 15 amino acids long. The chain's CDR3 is CASSSTSGRWNEQYF. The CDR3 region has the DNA TGCGCCAGCAGCTCTACTAGCGGGAGATGGAACGAGCAGTACTTC.

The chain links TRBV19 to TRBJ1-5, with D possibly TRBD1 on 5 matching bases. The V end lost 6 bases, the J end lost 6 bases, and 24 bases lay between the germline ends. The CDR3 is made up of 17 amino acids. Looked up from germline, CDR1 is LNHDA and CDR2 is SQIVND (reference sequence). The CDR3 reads CASSPRLGGGASQPQHF. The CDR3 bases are TGTGCCAGTAGCCCACGGCTTGGGGGGGGAGCATCTCAGCCCCAGCATTTT.

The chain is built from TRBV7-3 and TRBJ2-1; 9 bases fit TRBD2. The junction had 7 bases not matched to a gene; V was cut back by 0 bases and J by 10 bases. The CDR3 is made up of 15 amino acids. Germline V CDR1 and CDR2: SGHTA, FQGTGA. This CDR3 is CASSLTAGGLGEQFF. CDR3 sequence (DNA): TGTGCCAGCAGCTTAACCGCGGGAGGGCTTGGCGAGCAGTTCTTC.